The 7 T cell receptor beta chains below come from one sample, sequenced in a study of shared clonotypes between healthy human individuals. Naive CD8 cells were CD45RO-negative, positively selected for CCR7, excluding terminally differentiated effector memory CD45RA+ cells. Clones were read by immunoSEQ multiplex PCR, and TCRdb kept only the in-frame ones, dropping some. This sample has just over 2,000,000 clones, with 85% to 95% found just once. Sequences were obtained from naive CD8+ T cells sorted from blood. These receptors all come from a man aged 18 to 29 in good health.

The rearrangement joins TRBV5-6 to TRBJ2-5; TRBD1 aligns across 10 bases. This CDR3 is built from 17 residues. J was trimmed by 5 bases and V by 4 bases; bases with no gene match: 14. Germline CDR1 and CDR2: SGHDT and YYEEEE. This CDR3 is CASSPTFGTGAGETQYF. CDR3 DNA: TGTGCCAGCAGCCCCACTTTCGGGACAGGGGCCGGGGAGACCCAGTACTTC.

The chain employs TRBV27 and TRBJ2-7; maybe TRBD2 (6 bases). The CDR3 runs to 12 residues. V lost 6 bases and J 6 bases, leaving 12 bases between the germline ends. Germline loops: CDR1 MNHEY, CDR2 SMNVEV (reference sequence). CDR3 region: CASSFSEGEQYF. For the CDR3, the DNA is TGTGCCAGCAGCTTCTCGGAGGGCGAGCAGTACTTC.

Only one count was recorded for this clone. The chain is built from TRBV7-8 and TRBJ2-7, with TRBD1 identical over 8 bases. The CDR3 is made up of 14 amino acids. The V gene end was trimmed by 4 bases and the J gene end by 3 bases; junction bases not matched to a gene: 5. CDR1 and CDR2 from the germline V gene are SGHVS and FQNEAQ. The CDR3 DNA reads as TGTGCCAGCAGCTCCCACGGACAGGGCTACGAGCAGTACTTC. Residues: CASSSHGQGYEQYF.

The V and J genes are TRBV9 and TRBJ2-3; D is possibly TRBD1 (7 bases). This CDR3 is built from 17 residues. CDR1 and CDR2 (germline): SGDLS, YYNGEE. Trimming shortened V by 4 bases and J by 5 bases, and 23 bases separated the two germline ends. The CDR3 loop reads CASSPLRGEAVGDTQYF. CDR3 sequence (DNA): TGTGCCAGCAGCCCCCTCAGGGGGGAGGCTGTGGGAGATACGCAGTATTTT.

The rearrangement uses TRBV5-4 and TRBJ2-1, with D unclear. V was shortened by 0 bases and J by 0 bases, with 10 bases between the two germline ends. The CDR3 is 16 amino acids. The germline V gene has CDR1 SGHNT and CDR2 YYREEE (reference sequence). The CDR3 region is CASSLEGLGSYNEQFF. The CDR3 DNA follows: TGTGCCAGCAGCTTGGAGGGCTTAGGCTCCTACAATGAGCAGTTCTTC.

Comments on this clone: Additional DNA sequences in this sample encode the identical CDR3. The V gene is TRBV4-3, the J gene TRBJ2-7, with 10 bases identical to TRBD1. CDR3 size: 15 residues. The V and J ends lost 0 bases and 3 bases, in that order; junction bases with no gene match: 2. Germline assignment: CDR1 LGHNA and CDR2 YSLEER. This chain's CDR3 is CASSQEGQGFYEQYF. The CDR3 region has the DNA TGCGCCAGCAGCCAAGAGGGACAGGGGTTCTACGAGCAGTACTTC.

This chain joins TRBV10-3 and TRBJ2-7; 9 bases match TRBD1. The length of the CDR3 is 17 residues. Unmatched junction bases numbered 15, after V lost 4 bases and J lost 5 bases. Germline CDR1 ENHRY, CDR2 SYGVKD. CDR3 sequence (DNA): TGTGCCATCAGTGTGGGAGGGACCGGGACAGGGAGGAACGAGCAGTACTTC. Translating gives CAISVGGTGTGRNEQYF.